The 12 T cell receptor beta chains below were found in one sample sequenced in a study of T cell responses to AZD1222 COVID-19 vaccine. Some clones are missing from TCRdb's copy, which holds only in-frame ones; the method was immunoSEQ multiplex PCR. The sample lists around 120,000 clones, about nine tenths occurring once. The material sequenced was peripheral blood, taken on day 0 of AZD1222 vaccination. Receptor source: an adult in good health.

The rearrangement joins TRBV10-1 to TRBJ1-1; a weak D match, TRBD1 (6 bases). The germline gives CDR1 WNHNN, CDR2 SYGVQD (reference sequence). This CDR3 is built from 14 residues. V was clipped by 3 bases and J by 5 bases, with 13 bases between them. The CDR3 sequence: CASSETGRGTEAFF. In DNA, the CDR3 is TGCGCCAGCAGTGAAACAGGGAGGGGGACTGAAGCTTTCTTT.

CDR3 bases: TGCAGCGTTGAACAGTACCAGGGCAATGAGCAGTTCTTC. Its translation is CSVEQYQGNEQFF. The genes are TRBV29-1 and TRBJ2-1, with D perhaps matching TRBD1 (5 bases). Germline assignment: CDR1 SQVTM and CDR2 ANQGSEA. CDR3 length equals 13 residues. V shed 2 bases and J shed 6 bases, with 11 bases lying between them.

The V and J genes are TRBV4-1 and TRBJ1-5; a weak D match, TRBD1 (5 bases). The CDR3 length is 13 residues. The germline V and J ends were trimmed by 3 bases and 7 bases, with 10 bases remaining between them. Germline V gene sequence: CDR1 MGHRA, CDR2 YSYEKL. The CDR3 reads CASSQGGFQPQHF. The CDR3 DNA sequence: TGCGCCAGCAGCCAGGGGGGTTTCCAGCCCCAGCATTTT.

The rearrangement joins TRBV7-9 to TRBJ1-5; no clear D gene. Trimming removed 3 bases from V and 1 base from J, with 10 bases in between. Germline V gene data show CDR1 as SEHNR and CDR2 as FQNEAQ (reference sequence). The CDR3 spans 15 residues. The CDR3 reads CASSLREGSNQPQHF. CDR3 coding DNA: TGTGCCAGCAGCTTGAGGGAAGGGAGCAATCAGCCCCAGCATTTT.

This sequence joins TRBV27 and TRBJ2-7, with D perhaps TRBD1 (6 bases). Germline CDR1 reads MNHEY; CDR2 reads SMNVEV (reference sequence). CDR3 length equals 12 residues. V was shortened by 3 bases and J by 8 bases, with 11 bases between the two germline ends. CDR3 sequence (DNA): TGTGCCAGCAGTTTTGAGGGGGATAAGCAGTACTTC. Translation gives CASSFEGDKQYF.

This clone is a singleton in its sample. The V and J genes are TRBV5-6 and TRBJ2-7; possible D gene TRBD1, 6 bases. The CDR3 is made up of 12 amino acids. Germline CDR1 and CDR2: SGHDT and YYEEEE. Deletions cut 4 bases from V and 4 bases from J, with 9 bases between. CDR3 DNA: TGTGCCAGCAGCCAGGGGTTTTACGAGCAGTACTTC. The encoded protein is CASSQGFYEQYF. Filled out from reference TRBV5-6 and TRBJ2-7, the complete variable domain reads DAGVTQSPTHLIKTRGQQVTLRCSPKSGHDTVSWYQQALGQGPQFIFQYYEEEERQRGNFPDRFSGHQFPNYSSELNVNALLLGDSALYLCASSQGFYEQYFGPGTRLTVT.

The CDR3 sequence is CASGTDTQYF. The CDR3 DNA follows: TGTGCCAGCGGCACAGATACGCAGTATTTT. The chain couples TRBV7-6 to TRBJ2-3; D ambiguous. Trimming left V 8 bases short and J 1 base short, with 1 base between. This CDR3 has 10 amino acids. Germline CDR1 reads SGHVS; CDR2 reads FNYEAQ.

V gene TRBV10-3 combines with J gene TRBJ1-1; TRBD1 agrees at 7 bases. The trim removed 7 bases at V and 0 bases at J, leaving 5 bases unmatched. The CDR3 is 14 amino acids. Looked up from germline, CDR1 is ENHRY and CDR2 is SYGVKD. The CDR3 region is CAITKTGLNTEAFF. CDR3 nucleotide sequence: TGTGCCATCACCAAGACAGGGCTGAACACTGAAGCTTTCTTT.

The rearrangement uses TRBV3-1 (or the pseudogene TRBV3-2) and TRBJ2-5; a possible D gene is TRBD2 (5 bases). CDR1 and CDR2 (germline): LGHDT, YNNKEL (reference sequence). Trimming took off 0 bases at V and 5 bases at J, with 19 bases between the two ends. The CDR3 contains 17 residues. CDR3 region: CASSQDRGLDVTETQYF. Here the CDR3 DNA reads TGTGCCAGCAGCCAAGACCGCGGACTGGACGTTACGGAGACCCAGTACTTC.

The chain links TRBV6-4 to TRBJ1-2, with TRBD1 matching over 9 bases. Germline V gene sequence: CDR1 MRHNA, CDR2 SNTAGT. There are 15 residues in the CDR3. V gave up 0 bases and J gave up 6 bases; unmatched junction bases: 5. The DNA for the CDR3 is TGTGCCAGCAGTGACTCCGGGACAGGGCTTGATGGCTACACCTTC. Translation: CASSDSGTGLDGYTF.

This clone was seen just once. This sequence joins TRBV6-5 and TRBJ1-4; TRBD1 agrees at 8 bases. The CDR3 is 13 residues long. Germline-derived CDR1 and CDR2 are MNHEY and SVGAGI. J was trimmed by 10 bases and V by 6 bases; bases with no gene match: 7. The CDR3 loop reads CASSQTGVGKLFF. In DNA form, the CDR3 reads TGTGCCAGCAGCCAGACAGGGGTTGGAAAACTGTTTTTT.

The chain combines TRBV19 with TRBJ1-5; TRBD1 aligns across 7 bases. V shed 7 bases and J 4 bases; nucleotides not matched to a gene: 13. CDR3 length equals 16 residues. Germline loops: CDR1 LNHDA, CDR2 SQIVND (reference sequence). CDR3 nucleotides: TGTGCCAGTACCCGATGGACAGGTAGGGGGAATCAGCCCCAGCATTTT. Amino acids: CASTRWTGRGNQPQHF.